A selection of T cell receptor beta chains follows, all from one sample in a study of Graves' ophthalmopathy and Graves' hyperthyroidism. TCRdb fed the multiplex PCR reads into MiXCR, producing one record per CDR3 protein. The sample has around 1.1 million distinct CDR3 sequences; 35% to 40% are singletons. Sequencing was done on a sample of peripheral blood or thyroid tissue (not recorded which). These receptor sequences come from an adult man with Graves' hyperthyroidism. Each CDR3 is given with its conserved first and last residue. Each record gives: CDR3 DNA, CDR3 protein, V gene, J gene, clone size, D gene. A D gene is named only where the DNA matches it firmly. Not all rows give a size; the values are once, few, many and, for expanded clones, a class.

TGTGCCAGCAGTTATAGCACAGGCAACTCCTATAATTCACCCCTCCACTTT	CASSYSTGNSYNSPLHF	TRBV6-6	TRBJ1-6	many	-
TGTGCCAGCAGATCCGTACCACAGGGGGTGGGATTGGGCACTGAAGCTTTCTTT	CASRSVPQGVGLGTEAFF	TRBV13	TRBJ1-1	few	TRBD1
TGTGCCAGCAGCGCGAGACAACCCCAGTACTTC	CASSARQPQYF	TRBV9	TRBJ2-5	many	-
TGTGCCAGCAGTGATTCGGGGGGGTCCTACGAGCAGTACTTC	CASSDSGGSYEQYF	TRBV6-1	TRBJ2-7	-	TRBD2
TGTGCCTGGAGTGTACACACAGGGAGTCCGAATCAGCCCCAGCATTTT	CAWSVHTGSPNQPQHF	TRBV30	TRBJ1-5	-	-
TGCGCCAGCAGCCAACAGACAGGGGTGGCCTACGAGCAGTACTTC	CASSQQTGVAYEQYF	TRBV4-3	TRBJ2-7	-	TRBD1
TGTGCCAGCAGTCGAACCCCCAGACAGGCAACGCGGTTCTACTTC	CASSRTPRQATRFYF	TRBV27	TRBJ2-7	-	-
TGTGCCAGCAGCTTAACAGGGTACACTGAAACTTTCTTC	CASSLTGYTETFF	TRBV7-3	TRBJ1-1	-	-
TGTGCCAGCAGCGCGACAGGGAGATTCTCTGGAAACACCATATATTTT	CASSATGRFSGNTIYF	TRBV7-2	TRBJ1-3	many	TRBD1
TGTGCCAGCAGCGTACTCAGGGTGGCCACTGAAGCTTTCTTT	CASSVLRVATEAFF	TRBV9	TRBJ1-1	many	-
TGTGCCGGCAGCCGCTTCCGGGGCGGACGGCACCTCGATACGCAGTATTTT	CAGSRFRGGRHLDTQYF	TRBV7-2	TRBJ2-3	-	-
TGTGCCAGCAGCTTAGGCAGCCTTCGGGGCAAACTGTTTTTT	CASSLGSLRGKLFF	TRBV28	TRBJ1-4	-	-
TGTGCCACCAGCAGTCACTTACAGGCGTATAATTCACCCCTCCACTTT	CATSSHLQAYNSPLHF	TRBV15	TRBJ1-6	-	-
TGCAGTGCTAGAAAGACAGGGGGTTATCAGCCCCAGCATTTT	CSARKTGGYQPQHF	TRBV20-1	TRBJ1-5	-	TRBD1
TGTGCCACCAGCCAGGGACTTCGAATTGTAGACGAGCAGTACTTC	CATSQGLRIVDEQYF	TRBV15	TRBJ2-7	few	-
TGTGCCAGCAGCCACCGGGACAGGAACACTGAAGCTTTCTTT	CASSHRDRNTEAFF	TRBV4-2	TRBJ1-1	many	TRBD1
TGTGCCAGCAGCTTGCTCTCGCGGGGCAGCGGCTATAATTCACCCCTCCACTTT	CASSLLSRGSGYNSPLHF	TRBV7-9	TRBJ1-6	-	-
TGTGCCAGCAGCTCTACAGGGAATTCTGGAAACACCATATATTTT	CASSSTGNSGNTIYF	TRBV7-8	TRBJ1-3	many	-
TGTGCCAGCAGCCCCCCGGGACAAATCATCTATGGCTACACCTTC	CASSPPGQIIYGYTF	TRBV10-2	TRBJ1-2	-	-
TGTGCCAGCAGTTATGAAAGTAAATCCTACGAGCAGTACTTC	CASSYESKSYEQYF	TRBV28	TRBJ2-7	few	-
TGCAGCGTTGTGTGGACAGGGGGTACTAATGAAAAACTGTTTTTT	CSVVWTGGTNEKLFF	TRBV29-1	TRBJ1-4	-	TRBD1
TGCAGTGCTCAAGGGAGCTCTGGGGCCAACGTCCTGACTTTC	CSAQGSSGANVLTF	TRBV20-1	TRBJ2-6	-	-
TGTGCCACCAGCAGATCAAACGACAGGCTGAACACTGAAGCTTTCTTT	CATSRSNDRLNTEAFF	TRBV15	TRBJ1-1	-	-
TGTGCCAGCAGGGAGGGCGGGGTAACTGAAGCTTTCTTT	CASREGGVTEAFF	TRBV9	TRBJ1-1	-	-
TGTGCCATGGAGACAGGTCCTCAGTTCTACGAGCAGTACTTC	CAMETGPQFYEQYF	TRBV2	TRBJ2-7	-	-